These 28 T cell receptor beta chains came from one sample sequenced in a study of shared clonotypes between healthy human individuals. Clones were read by immunoSEQ multiplex PCR, and TCRdb kept only the in-frame ones, dropping some. The data show hundreds of thousands of clones, roughly 94% seen once. It was CD45RO-negative cells, positively selected for CCR7, that made up naive CD8 cells, with terminally differentiated effector memory CD45RA+ cells excluded. The specimen sequenced was naive CD8+ T cells sorted from blood. These receptors originate from a man aged 25-45 years in good health.

This clone was picked up a small number of times. The chain combines TRBV7-9 with TRBJ2-7; tentatively, D is TRBD1 (5 bases). V dropped 2 bases and J dropped 3 bases, with 8 bases sitting between them. Looked up from germline, CDR1 is SEHNR and CDR2 is FQNEAQ (reference sequence). CDR3 length: 13 residues. This chain's CDR3 is CASSLKGYYEQYF. Written as DNA, the CDR3 is TGTGCCAGCAGCTTAAAGGGGTACTACGAGCAGTACTTC. Supplemented by reference TRBV7-9 and TRBJ2-7, the full variable domain reads DTGVSQNPRHKITKRGQNVTFRCDPISEHNRLYWYRQTLGQGPEFLTYFQNEAQLEKSRLLSDRFSAERPKGSFSTLEIQRTEQGDSAMYLCASSLKGYYEQYFGPGTRLTVT.

V and J are TRBV6-6 and TRBJ2-1; 9 bases agree with TRBD1. Trimming cost V 5 bases and J 7 bases; bases outside gene matches: 3. The CDR3 is 13 residues long. Germline V gives CDR1 MNHNY, CDR2 SVGAGI (reference sequence). CDR3 in DNA: TGTGCCAGCAGTCCCGGGACAGGGAATGAGCAGTTCTTC. Its translation: CASSPGTGNEQFF.

The chain links TRBV15 to TRBJ1-4; D remains ambiguous. The CDR3 spans 16 residues. V was clipped by 5 bases and J by 5 bases, with 18 bases between them. Per germline, CDR1 LNHNV and CDR2 YYDKDF (reference sequence). DNA of the CDR3: TGTGCCACCAGCGACCTCAATCTGCCAGACAATGAAAAACTGTTTTTT. It specifies CATSDLNLPDNEKLFF.

The chain uses TRBV11-2 and TRBJ2-3, with TRBD1 identical over 9 bases. V was pared by 5 bases and J by 2 bases, with 8 bases of the junction left unmatched. This CDR3 is 16 amino acids long. The germline gives CDR1 SGHAT, CDR2 FQNNGV. The CDR3 nucleotides read TGTGCCAGCAGCGACCCCGGGACAGGGATCACAGATACGCAGTATTTT. This sequence encodes CASSDPGTGITDTQYF.

This clone is termed medium-sized (0.01 to 0.1%). Other nucleotide sequences in the sample specify the same CDR3. This chain connects TRBV19 to TRBJ1-2; no clear D. Germline CDR1 and CDR2: LNHDA and SQIVND (reference sequence). The V end lost 5 bases, the J end lost 3 bases, and 4 bases lay between the germline ends. The CDR3 is 11 amino acids. In DNA, the CDR3 is TGTGCCAGTAGTCGATACTATGGCTACACCTTC. It is translated as CASSRYYGYTF.

The rearrangement uses TRBV7-9 and TRBJ2-3, with TRBD1 matching 9 bases. This CDR3 is built from 16 residues. Per the germline V gene, CDR1 is SEHNR and CDR2 is FQNEAQ (reference sequence). After removal of 5 bases from V and 0 bases from J, the junction contained 6 bases not matched to a gene. The CDR3 reads CASSPRTGDSTDTQYF. In DNA, the CDR3 is TGTGCCAGCAGCCCACGGACAGGGGATAGCACAGATACGCAGTATTTT. Filled out from reference TRBV7-9 and TRBJ2-3, the complete variable domain reads DTGVSQNPRHKITKRGQNVTFRCDPISEHNRLYWYRQTLGQGPEFLTYFQNEAQLEKSRLLSDRFSAERPKGSFSTLEIQRTEQGDSAMYLCASSPRTGDSTDTQYFGPGTRLTVL.

In regard to this clone: Other DNA sequences in the same sample also yield this CDR3. V is TRBV27 and J is TRBJ2-4; 7 bases fit TRBD1. CDR1 is MNHEY and CDR2 is SMNVEV in the germline V gene (reference sequence). The CDR3 is 14 residues long. Trimming took 5 bases from V and 1 from J; bases not matched to a gene: 2. The CDR3 protein is CASSLQGAKNIQYF. In DNA, the CDR3 is TGTGCCAGCAGTCTACAGGGGGCCAAAAACATTCAGTACTTC.

V and J are TRBV11-2 and TRBJ1-3, with D uncertain. The CDR3 has 18 amino acids. Germline V gene lookup returns CDR1 SGHAT and CDR2 FQNNGV. V was cut by 2 bases and J by 0 bases, with 17 bases left in between. The CDR3 nucleotides read TGTGCCAGCAGCTTAAGTACAGAATCGGGGATCTCTGGAAACACCATATATTTT. Translation: CASSLSTESGISGNTIYF.

The chain uses TRBV5-4 and TRBJ1-2; tentatively, D is TRBD1 (5 bases). The CDR3 is 13 amino acids. CDR1 is SGHNT, CDR2 YYREEE, per germline (reference sequence). Trimming left V 4 bases short and J 4 bases short, with 11 bases between. The CDR3 nucleotides are TGTGCCAGCAGCCCGGGGGGTATCTATGGCTACACCTTC. This translates into CASSPGGIYGYTF.

The V gene is TRBV7-9, the J gene TRBJ2-1, with 9 bases fitting TRBD2. The CDR3 contains 16 residues. Trimming took 5 bases from V and 8 from J; bases not matched to a gene: 13. Germline CDR1 is SEHNR and CDR2 is FQNEAQ (reference sequence). In nucleotides, the CDR3 is TGTGCCAGCAGCCTTCGAAGTGGCGGGAGGGTTGATGAGCAGTTCTTC. This gives the protein CASSLRSGGRVDEQFF.

The CDR3 coding sequence is TGCGCCAGCAGAGCAGGGTTCGCCCGTGCTAGCACAGATACGCAGTATTTT. Amino acid sequence: CASRAGFARASTDTQYF. This chain connects TRBV5-1 to TRBJ2-3, with a possible D match to TRBD1 (5 bases). The germline CDR1 and CDR2 sequences are SGHRS and YFSETQ. This CDR3 comprises 17 residues. The V end was cut by 5 bases, the J end by 0 bases, with 19 bases between.

The V and J genes are TRBV5-8 and TRBJ2-2; D is undetermined. The CDR3 totals 13 residues. In germline, CDR1 is SGHTS, CDR2 YDEGEE. The V gene lost 2 bases and the J gene lost 1 base, with 3 bases spanning the gap. The CDR3 nucleotides are TGTGCCAGCAGCTTAGGGAACACCGGGGAGCTGTTTTTT. Translating it yields CASSLGNTGELFF.

The V gene is TRBV5-5, the J gene TRBJ1-3; unclear D gene. The CDR3 covers 13 residues. The V end lost 2 bases, the J end lost 0 bases, and 3 bases lay between the germline ends. Germline V lookup: CDR1 SGHKS, CDR2 YYEKEE (reference sequence). The CDR3 coding sequence is TGTGCCAGCAGCTTCGCCTCTGGAAACACCATATATTTT. As protein: CASSFASGNTIYF.

The V call is TRBV5-1, the J call TRBJ2-5; TRBD2 matches 8 bases. CDR3 length equals 16 residues. From germline, CDR1 is SGHRS and CDR2 YFSETQ. The ends lost 0 bases at V and 4 bases at J; junction bases unmatched: 8. The CDR3 sequence: CASSLVVSGKGETQYF. The CDR3 DNA follows: TGCGCCAGCAGCTTGGTGGTTAGCGGGAAAGGAGAGACCCAGTACTTC.

Here the CDR3 reads CSVVGTTPDYEQYF. The CDR3 region has the DNA TGCAGCGTTGTGGGGACTACTCCAGACTACGAGCAGTACTTC. The genes are TRBV29-1 and TRBJ2-7; 7 positions agree with TRBD2. J was trimmed by 3 bases and V by 4 bases; bases with no gene match: 9. The CDR3 has 14 residues. The germline V gene encodes CDR1 SQVTM and CDR2 ANQGSEA.

This clone appeared once. The V gene is TRBV11-2, the J gene TRBJ2-3; TRBD1 aligns across 9 bases. Germline V gene sequence: CDR1 SGHAT, CDR2 FQNNGV. The V and J ends lost 3 bases and 4 bases, in that order; junction bases with no gene match: 5. The CDR3 runs 15 residues. Here the CDR3 DNA reads TGTGCCAGCAGCTTCGGGACAGGGTCTTCAGATACGCAGTATTTT. This encodes CASSFGTGSSDTQYF.

The V gene is TRBV7-8, the J gene TRBJ2-5; no clear D. The V end lost 1 base, the J end lost 4 bases, and 7 bases lay between the germline ends. Germline V lookup: CDR1 SGHVS, CDR2 FQNEAQ. The CDR3 sequence is 13 residues long. CDR3 sequence reads: CASSLDDGETQYF. The CDR3 DNA sequence: TGTGCCAGCAGCTTAGACGACGGAGAGACCCAGTACTTC.

This clone was recorded only once. V and J are TRBV7-9 and TRBJ1-1, with D perhaps TRBD1 (5 bases). In germline, CDR1 is SEHNR, CDR2 FQNEAQ (reference sequence). Trimming stripped 5 bases from V and 6 bases from J, with 7 bases between. CDR3 length: 11 amino acids. Here the CDR3 reads CASSVGAEAFF. The CDR3 DNA reads as TGTGCCAGCAGCGTGGGGGCTGAAGCTTTCTTT.

The chain combines TRBV14 with TRBJ2-1, with D possibly being TRBD2 (5 bases). The V gene's germline CDR1 is SGHDN and CDR2 FVKESK. The CDR3 covers 15 residues. V was pared by 6 bases and J by 1 base, with 13 bases between. As DNA, the CDR3 is TGTGCCAGCAGTGAATTCGGAGGTTCCTACAATGAGCAGTTCTTC. It specifies CASSEFGGSYNEQFF.

The chain couples TRBV5-1 to TRBJ1-1, with D maybe TRBD1 (5 bases). Germline V gene data show CDR1 as SGHRS and CDR2 as YFSETQ. The V and J ends lost 4 bases and 5 bases respectively, with 12 bases between them. The CDR3 spans 13 residues. The CDR3 nucleotides read TGCGCCAGCAGCCCCAGGACAACAACTGAAGCTTTCTTT. Translated, it gives CASSPRTTTEAFF.

The chain is built from TRBV5-1 and TRBJ2-1; TRBD1 matches 9 bases. Germline trimming cut 3 bases from V and 1 base from J; bases unmatched to any gene: 2. CDR1 and CDR2 from the germline V gene are SGHRS and YFSETQ. The CDR3 runs 15 residues. Here the CDR3 reads CASSWDRASYNEQFF. In nucleotides, the CDR3 is TGCGCCAGCAGCTGGGACAGGGCATCCTACAATGAGCAGTTCTTC.

The chain recombines TRBV27 with TRBJ2-7; D may be TRBD1 or TRBD2 (5 bases each). Germline CDR1 MNHEY, CDR2 SMNVEV (reference sequence). There are 13 residues in the CDR3. The V end lost 3 bases, the J end lost 3 bases, and 9 bases lay between the germline ends. The CDR3 coding sequence is TGTGCCAGCAGTTTCGGGGCTATCTACGAGCAGTACTTC. Its translation is CASSFGAIYEQYF.

The chain uses TRBV7-9 and TRBJ2-2; D unclear. V lost 1 base, J lost 6 bases, and 12 bases lay in between. The germline V gene has CDR1 SEHNR and CDR2 FQNEAQ (reference sequence). The CDR3 is 15 residues long. This CDR3 reads CASSLVRPQPGELFF. CDR3 DNA sequence: TGTGCCAGCAGCTTAGTCCGGCCGCAACCCGGGGAGCTGTTTTTT.

V is TRBV11-2 and J is TRBJ2-3; 7 nucleotides line up with TRBD2. The CDR3 consists of 14 residues. Germline V gene lookup returns CDR1 SGHAT and CDR2 FQNNGV. V lost 4 bases to trimming and J lost 0 bases; unmatched junction nucleotides: 1. CDR3 nucleotides: TGTGCCAGCAGCTCGCGGGAGAGCACAGATACGCAGTATTTT. Amino acid sequence: CASSSRESTDTQYF.

This chain connects TRBV7-9 to TRBJ2-1; 7 nucleotides match TRBD2. Looked up from germline, CDR1 is SEHNR and CDR2 is FQNEAQ (reference sequence). This CDR3 has 17 amino acids. V was pared by 3 bases and J by 1 base, with 9 bases of the junction left unmatched. CDR3 nucleotides: TGTGCCAGCAGCTTGCAAGGACTAGGACCTTCCTACAATGAGCAGTTCTTC. Residues: CASSLQGLGPSYNEQFF. The full variable domain, its missing parts supplied by reference TRBV7-9 and TRBJ2-1, is DTGVSQNPRHKITKRGQNVTFRCDPISEHNRLYWYRQTLGQGPEFLTYFQNEAQLEKSRLLSDRFSAERPKGSFSTLEIQRTEQGDSAMYLCASSLQGLGPSYNEQFFGPGTRLTVL.

V is TRBV11-2 and J is TRBJ1-1; the D gene is possibly TRBD1 (6 bases). This CDR3 has 14 residues. Trimming removed 5 bases from V and 5 bases from J, with 15 bases in between. Germline CDR1 SGHAT, CDR2 FQNNGV. CDR3 amino acids: CASSPWGRGTEAFF. CDR3 coding DNA: TGTGCCAGCAGCCCGTGGGGGCGGGGGACTGAAGCTTTCTTT. Full variable domain (outside the CDR3, taken from reference TRBV11-2 and TRBJ1-1): EAGVAQSPRYKIIEKRQSVAFWCNPISGHATLYWYQQILGQGPKLLIQFQNNGVVDDSQLPKDRFSAERLKGVDSTLKIQPAKLEDSAVYLCASSPWGRGTEAFFGQGTRLTVV.

The V gene is TRBV19, the J gene TRBJ2-7; D remains unclear. CDR1 LNHDA and CDR2 SQIVND come from the germline V gene (reference sequence). This CDR3 spans 13 amino acids. The V end lost 4 bases, the J end lost 3 bases, and 10 bases lay between the germline ends. CDR3 region: CASSNTLSYEQYF. The DNA of the CDR3 is TGTGCCAGTAGTAATACTTTGAGCTACGAGCAGTACTTC.

The V and J genes are TRBV7-2 and TRBJ2-1; 11 bases match TRBD2. Looked up from germline, CDR1 is SGHTA and CDR2 is FQGNSA. Trimming removed 2 bases from V and 7 bases from J; junction bases left unmatched: 4. CDR3 length: 15 amino acids. The CDR3 DNA reads TGTGCCAGCAGCTTAACTAGCGGGAGTTGGAATGAGCAGTTCTTC. The encoded protein is CASSLTSGSWNEQFF. The whole variable domain, filled in from reference TRBV7-2 and TRBJ2-1, reads GAGVSQSPSNKVTEKGKDVELRCDPISGHTALYWYRQSLGQGLEFLIYFQGNSAPDKSGLPSDRFSAERTGGSVSTLTIQRTQQEDSAVYLCASSLTSGSWNEQFFGPGTRLTVL.